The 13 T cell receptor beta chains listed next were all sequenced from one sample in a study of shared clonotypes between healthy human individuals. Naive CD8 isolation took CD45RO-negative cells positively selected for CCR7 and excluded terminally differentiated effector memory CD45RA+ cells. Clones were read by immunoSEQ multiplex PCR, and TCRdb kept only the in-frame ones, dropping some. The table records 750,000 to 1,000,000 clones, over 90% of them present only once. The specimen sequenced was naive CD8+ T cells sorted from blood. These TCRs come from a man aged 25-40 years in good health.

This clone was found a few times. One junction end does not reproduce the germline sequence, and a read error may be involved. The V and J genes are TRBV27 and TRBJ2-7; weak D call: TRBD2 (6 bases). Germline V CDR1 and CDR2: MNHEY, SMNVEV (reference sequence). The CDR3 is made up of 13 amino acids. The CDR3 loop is CASSWGSRGGWHF. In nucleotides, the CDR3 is TGTGCCAGCAGTTGGGGATCCCGGGGAGGATGGCACTTC.

CDR3 sequence (DNA): TGTGCCAGTAGTGGGGGACTAGCGGGAGGCCAAGCTTACGAGCAGTACTTC. This gives the protein CASSGGLAGGQAYEQYF. This chain uses TRBV19 with TRBJ2-7; 15 nucleotides match TRBD2. This CDR3 has 17 residues. The germline gives CDR1 LNHDA, CDR2 SQIVND (reference sequence). Trimming at V came to 5 bases and at J to 4 bases, leaving 9 bases not matched to a gene.

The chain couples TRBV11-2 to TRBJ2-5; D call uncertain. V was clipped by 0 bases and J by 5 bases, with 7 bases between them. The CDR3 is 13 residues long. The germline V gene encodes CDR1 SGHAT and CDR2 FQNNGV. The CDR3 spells CASSLELPETQYF. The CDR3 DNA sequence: TGTGCCAGCAGCTTAGAGCTCCCTGAGACCCAGTACTTC. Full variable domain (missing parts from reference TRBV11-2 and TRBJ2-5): EAGVAQSPRYKIIEKRQSVAFWCNPISGHATLYWYQQILGQGPKLLIQFQNNGVVDDSQLPKDRFSAERLKGVDSTLKIQPAKLEDSAVYLCASSLELPETQYFGPGTRLLVL.

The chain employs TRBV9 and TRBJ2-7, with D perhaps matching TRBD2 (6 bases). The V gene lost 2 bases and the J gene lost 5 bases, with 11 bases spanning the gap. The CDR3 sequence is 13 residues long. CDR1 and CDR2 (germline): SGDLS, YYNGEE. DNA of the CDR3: TGTGCCAGCAGCGTTTCGGGGGTCGACGAGCAGTACTTC. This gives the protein CASSVSGVDEQYF.

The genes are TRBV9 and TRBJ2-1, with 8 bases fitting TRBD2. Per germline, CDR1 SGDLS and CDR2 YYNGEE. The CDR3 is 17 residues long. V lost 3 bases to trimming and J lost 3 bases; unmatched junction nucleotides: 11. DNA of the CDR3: TGTGCCAGCAGCGAGACCGGGTCTAGCGGGTACTACAATGAGCAGTTCTTC. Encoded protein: CASSETGSSGYYNEQFF.

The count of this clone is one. The CDR3 spells CASSLYRGQVSYEQYF. DNA for the CDR3: TGTGCCAGCAGTTTATATCGGGGACAGGTATCCTACGAGCAGTACTTC. The rearrangement joins TRBV27 to TRBJ2-7; TRBD1 aligns across 8 bases. The CDR3 has 16 residues. The germline gives CDR1 MNHEY, CDR2 SMNVEV (reference sequence). Trimming removed 1 base from V and 1 base from J; junction bases left unmatched: 6.

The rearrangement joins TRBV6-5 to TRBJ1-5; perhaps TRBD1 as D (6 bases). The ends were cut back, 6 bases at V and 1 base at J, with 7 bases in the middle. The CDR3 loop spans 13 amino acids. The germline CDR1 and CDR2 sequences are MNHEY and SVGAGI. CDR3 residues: CASSGQSNQPQHF. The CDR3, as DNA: TGTGCCAGCAGCGGACAGAGCAATCAGCCCCAGCATTTT.

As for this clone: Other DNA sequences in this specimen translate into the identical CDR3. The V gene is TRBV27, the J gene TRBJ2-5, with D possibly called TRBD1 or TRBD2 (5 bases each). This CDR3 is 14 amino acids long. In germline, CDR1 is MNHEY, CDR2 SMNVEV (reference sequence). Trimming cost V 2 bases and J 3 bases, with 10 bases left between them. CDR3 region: CASSLLGTEETQYF. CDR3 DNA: TGTGCCAGCAGTTTACTGGGGACCGAAGAGACCCAGTACTTC.

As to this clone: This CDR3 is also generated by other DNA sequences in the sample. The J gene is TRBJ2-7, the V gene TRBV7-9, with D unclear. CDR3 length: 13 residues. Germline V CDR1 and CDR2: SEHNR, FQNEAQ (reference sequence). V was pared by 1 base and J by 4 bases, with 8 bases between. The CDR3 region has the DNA TGTGCCAGCAGCTTAGGTATTGGGTACGAGCAGTACTTC. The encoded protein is CASSLGIGYEQYF.

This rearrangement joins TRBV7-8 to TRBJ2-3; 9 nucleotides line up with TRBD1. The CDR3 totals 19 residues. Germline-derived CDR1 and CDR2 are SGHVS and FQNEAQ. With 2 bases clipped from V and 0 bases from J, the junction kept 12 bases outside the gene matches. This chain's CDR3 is CASSLPPGTGSPSTDTQYF. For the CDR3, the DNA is TGTGCCAGCAGCTTACCGCCCGGGACAGGGTCCCCTAGCACAGATACGCAGTATTTT.

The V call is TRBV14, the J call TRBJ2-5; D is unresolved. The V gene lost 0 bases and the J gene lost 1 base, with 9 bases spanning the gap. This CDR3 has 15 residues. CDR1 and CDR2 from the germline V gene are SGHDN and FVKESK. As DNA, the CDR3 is TGTGCCAGCAGCCAAGATCGGCACGTCCAAGAGACCCAGTACTTC. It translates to CASSQDRHVQETQYF.

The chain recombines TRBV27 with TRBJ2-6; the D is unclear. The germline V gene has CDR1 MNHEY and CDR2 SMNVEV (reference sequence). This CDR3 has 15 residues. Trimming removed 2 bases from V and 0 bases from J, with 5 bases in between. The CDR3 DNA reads TGTGCCAGCAGTTTAATCGCCTCTGGGGCCAACGTCCTGACTTTC. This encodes CASSLIASGANVLTF.

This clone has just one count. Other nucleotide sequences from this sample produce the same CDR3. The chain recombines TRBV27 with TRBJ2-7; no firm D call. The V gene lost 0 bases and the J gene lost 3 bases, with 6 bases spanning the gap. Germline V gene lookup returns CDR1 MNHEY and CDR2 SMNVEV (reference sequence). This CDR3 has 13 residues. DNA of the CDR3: TGTGCCAGCAGTTTATCAGCCTACTACGAGCAGTACTTC. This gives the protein CASSLSAYYEQYF.